One T cell receptor (beta chain) is described in this entry. The data are from a study of blood T cell repertoires in COVID-19. The V gene's germline CDR1 is SEHNR and CDR2 FQNEAQ (reference sequence). V lost 5 bases and J lost 5, with 19 bases in between. This CDR3 spans 16 amino acids. In the authors' workflow: Counts of nucleated cells, estimated from reference gene primer amplification, were obtained. The assay was immunoSEQ multiplex PCR, and TCRdb's table has in-frame clones only and misses some. V and J calls and clone size are as listed in that table; D and trimming were resolved from the DNA. The data hold a few hundred thousand clones, with 85% to 90% observed a single time.

The sequenced sample consisted of peripheral blood. This TCR derives from a man in his 60s with acute or convalescent COVID-19. The rearrangement links TRBV7-9 to TRBJ2-1; D may be TRBD2 (7 bases). The CDR3 here is CASSRPGGGTNNEQFF. Here the CDR3 DNA reads TGTGCCAGCAGCCGGCCGGGGGGCGGCACGAACAATGAGCAGTTCTTC.